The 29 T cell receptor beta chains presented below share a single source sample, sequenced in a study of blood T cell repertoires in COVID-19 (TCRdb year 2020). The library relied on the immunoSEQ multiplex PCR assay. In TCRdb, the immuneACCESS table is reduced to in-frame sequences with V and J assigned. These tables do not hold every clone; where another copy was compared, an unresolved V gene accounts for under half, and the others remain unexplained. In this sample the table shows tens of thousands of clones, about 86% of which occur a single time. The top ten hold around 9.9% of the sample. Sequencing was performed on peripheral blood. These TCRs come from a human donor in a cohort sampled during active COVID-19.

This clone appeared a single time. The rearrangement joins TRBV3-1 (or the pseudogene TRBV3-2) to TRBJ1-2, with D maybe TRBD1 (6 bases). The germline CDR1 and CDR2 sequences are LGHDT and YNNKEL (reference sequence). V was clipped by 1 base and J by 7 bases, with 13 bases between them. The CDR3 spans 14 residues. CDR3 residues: CASSQARQGSGYTF. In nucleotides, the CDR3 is TGTGCCAGCAGCCAAGCCCGCCAGGGGAGTGGCTACACCTTC.

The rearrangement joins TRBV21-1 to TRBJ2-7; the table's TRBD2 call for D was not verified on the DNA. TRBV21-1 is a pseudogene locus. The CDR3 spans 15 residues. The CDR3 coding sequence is TGTGCCAGCAGCAAAGCGTCCAGCGGGAGCTACGAGCAGTACTTC. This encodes CASSKASSGSYEQYF.

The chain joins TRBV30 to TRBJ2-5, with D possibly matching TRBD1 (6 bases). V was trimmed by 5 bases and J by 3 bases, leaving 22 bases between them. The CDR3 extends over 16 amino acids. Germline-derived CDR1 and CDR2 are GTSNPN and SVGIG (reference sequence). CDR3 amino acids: CAWEQGRLLTKETQYF. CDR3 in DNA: TGTGCCTGGGAACAGGGACGGCTCCTAACCAAAGAGACCCAGTACTTC.

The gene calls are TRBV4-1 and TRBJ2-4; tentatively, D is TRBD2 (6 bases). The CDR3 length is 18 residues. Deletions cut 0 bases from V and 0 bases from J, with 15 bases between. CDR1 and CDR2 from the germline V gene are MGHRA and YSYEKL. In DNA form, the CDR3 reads TGCGCCAGCAGCCAAGATCGGGACTCCCACATAGCCAAAAACATTCAGTACTTC. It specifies CASSQDRDSHIAKNIQYF.

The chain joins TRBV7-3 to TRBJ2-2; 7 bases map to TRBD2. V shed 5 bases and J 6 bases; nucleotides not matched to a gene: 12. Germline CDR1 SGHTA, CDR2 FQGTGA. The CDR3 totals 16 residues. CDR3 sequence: CASSPTGLPMAGELFF. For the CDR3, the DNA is TGTGCCAGCAGCCCGACGGGACTACCTATGGCCGGGGAGCTGTTTTTT.

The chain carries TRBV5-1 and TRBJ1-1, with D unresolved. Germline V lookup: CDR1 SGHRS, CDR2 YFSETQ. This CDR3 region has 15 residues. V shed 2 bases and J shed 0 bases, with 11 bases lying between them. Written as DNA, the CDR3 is TGCGCCAGCAGCTTCGACGGAGTTATGAACACTGAAGCTTTCTTT. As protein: CASSFDGVMNTEAFF.

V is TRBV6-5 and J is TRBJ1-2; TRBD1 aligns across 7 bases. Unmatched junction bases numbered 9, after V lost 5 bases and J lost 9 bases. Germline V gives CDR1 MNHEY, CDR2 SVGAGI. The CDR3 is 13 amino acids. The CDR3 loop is CASSPIRQGSYTF. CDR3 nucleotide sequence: TGTGCCAGCAGTCCTATCCGACAGGGAAGCTACACCTTC.

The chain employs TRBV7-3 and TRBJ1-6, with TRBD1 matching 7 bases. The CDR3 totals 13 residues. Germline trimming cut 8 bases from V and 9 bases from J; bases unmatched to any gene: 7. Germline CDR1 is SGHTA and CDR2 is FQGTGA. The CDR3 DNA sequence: TGTGCCAGCTCGGACAGGAGAGGTTCACCCCTCCACTTT. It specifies CASSDRRGSPLHF.

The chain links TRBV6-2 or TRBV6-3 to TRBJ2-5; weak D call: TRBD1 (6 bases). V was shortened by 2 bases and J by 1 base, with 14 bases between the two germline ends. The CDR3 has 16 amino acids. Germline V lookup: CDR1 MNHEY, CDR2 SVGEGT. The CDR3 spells CASSYPAGDGQETQYF. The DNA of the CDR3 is TGTGCCAGCAGTTACCCGGCAGGGGATGGCCAAGAGACCCAGTACTTC.

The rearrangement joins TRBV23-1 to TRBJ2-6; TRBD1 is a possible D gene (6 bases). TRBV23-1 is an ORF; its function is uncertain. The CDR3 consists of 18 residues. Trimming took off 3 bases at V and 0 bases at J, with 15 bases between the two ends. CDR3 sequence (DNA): TGCGCCAGCAGTCATAACGAACAGGGTAACTCTGGGGCCAACGTCCTGACTTTC. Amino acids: CASSHNEQGNSGANVLTF.

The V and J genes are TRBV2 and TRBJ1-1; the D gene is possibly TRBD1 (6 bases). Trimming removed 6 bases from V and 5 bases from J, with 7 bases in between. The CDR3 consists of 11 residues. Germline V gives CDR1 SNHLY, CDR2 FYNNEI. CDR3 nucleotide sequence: TGTGCCAGCAGGAGGGGGACTGAAGCTTTCTTT. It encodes CASRRGTEAFF.

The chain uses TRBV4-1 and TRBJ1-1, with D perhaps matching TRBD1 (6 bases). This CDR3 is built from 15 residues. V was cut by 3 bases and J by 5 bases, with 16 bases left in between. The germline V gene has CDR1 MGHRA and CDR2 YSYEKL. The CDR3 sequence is CASSQVGQRGTEAFF. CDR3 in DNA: TGCGCCAGCAGCCAGGTAGGACAGAGAGGGACTGAAGCTTTCTTT.

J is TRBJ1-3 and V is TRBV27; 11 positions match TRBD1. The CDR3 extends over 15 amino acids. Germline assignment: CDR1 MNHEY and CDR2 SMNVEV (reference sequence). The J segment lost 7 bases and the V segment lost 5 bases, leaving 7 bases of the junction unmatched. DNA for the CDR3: TGTGCCAGCAGTCCCGGGACAGGGGGAGCTAACACCATATATTTT. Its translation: CASSPGTGGANTIYF.

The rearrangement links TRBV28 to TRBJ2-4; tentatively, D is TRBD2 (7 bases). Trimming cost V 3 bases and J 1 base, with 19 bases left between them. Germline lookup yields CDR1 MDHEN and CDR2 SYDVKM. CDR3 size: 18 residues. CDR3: CASSLIAWGGAAKNIQYF. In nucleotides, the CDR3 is TGTGCCAGCAGTTTGATCGCATGGGGGGGCGCTGCCAAAAACATTCAGTACTTC.

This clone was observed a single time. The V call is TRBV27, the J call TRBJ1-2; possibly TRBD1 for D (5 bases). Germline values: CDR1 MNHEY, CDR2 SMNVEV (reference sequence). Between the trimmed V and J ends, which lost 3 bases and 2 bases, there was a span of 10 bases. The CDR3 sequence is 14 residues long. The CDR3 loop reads CASSFLDSNYGYTF. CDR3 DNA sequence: TGTGCCAGCAGTTTCCTCGACAGCAACTATGGCTACACCTTC.

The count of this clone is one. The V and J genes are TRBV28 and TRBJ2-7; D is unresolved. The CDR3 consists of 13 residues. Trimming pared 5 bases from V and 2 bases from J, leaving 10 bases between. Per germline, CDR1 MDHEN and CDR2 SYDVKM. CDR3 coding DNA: TGTGCCAGCAGTCAGATATGGCCCTACGAGCAGTACTTC. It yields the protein CASSQIWPYEQYF.

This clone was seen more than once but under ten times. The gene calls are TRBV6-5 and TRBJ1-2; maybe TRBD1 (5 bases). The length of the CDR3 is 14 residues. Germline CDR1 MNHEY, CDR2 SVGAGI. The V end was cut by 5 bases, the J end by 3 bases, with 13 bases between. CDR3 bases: TGTGCCAGCAGTCCCTCGGGGGATTACTATGGCTACACCTTC. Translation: CASSPSGDYYGYTF.

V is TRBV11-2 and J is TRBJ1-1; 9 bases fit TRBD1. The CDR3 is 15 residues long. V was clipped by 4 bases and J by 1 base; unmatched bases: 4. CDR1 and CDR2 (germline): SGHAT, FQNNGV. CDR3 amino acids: CASSSRTGENTEAFF. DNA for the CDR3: TGTGCCAGCAGCTCCAGGACAGGGGAGAACACTGAAGCTTTCTTT.

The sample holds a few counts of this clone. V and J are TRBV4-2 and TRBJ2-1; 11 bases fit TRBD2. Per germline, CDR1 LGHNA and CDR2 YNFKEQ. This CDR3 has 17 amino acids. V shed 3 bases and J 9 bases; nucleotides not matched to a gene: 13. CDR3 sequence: CASSQGGDSGRAREQFF. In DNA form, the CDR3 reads TGTGCCAGCAGCCAGGGGGGGGATAGCGGGAGGGCCCGTGAGCAGTTCTTC.

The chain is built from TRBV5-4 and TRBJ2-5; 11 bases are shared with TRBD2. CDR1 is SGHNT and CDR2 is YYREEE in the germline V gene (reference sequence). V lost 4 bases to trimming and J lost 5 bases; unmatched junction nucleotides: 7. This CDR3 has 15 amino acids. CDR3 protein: CASSSIAGGEETQYF. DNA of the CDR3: TGTGCCAGCAGCAGTATAGCGGGAGGGGAGGAGACCCAGTACTTC.

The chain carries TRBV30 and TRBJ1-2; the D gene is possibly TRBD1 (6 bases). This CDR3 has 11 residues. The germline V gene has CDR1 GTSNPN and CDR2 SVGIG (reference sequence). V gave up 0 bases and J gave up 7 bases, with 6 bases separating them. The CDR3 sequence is CAWSVGGGYTF. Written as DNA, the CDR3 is TGTGCCTGGAGTGTAGGGGGTGGCTACACCTTC. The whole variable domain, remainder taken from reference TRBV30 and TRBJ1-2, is SQTIHQWPATLVQPVGSPLSLECTVEGTSNPNLYWYRQAAGRGLQLLFYSVGIGQISSEVPQNLSASRPQDRQFILSSKKLLLSDSGFYLCAWSVGGGYTFGSGTRLTVV.

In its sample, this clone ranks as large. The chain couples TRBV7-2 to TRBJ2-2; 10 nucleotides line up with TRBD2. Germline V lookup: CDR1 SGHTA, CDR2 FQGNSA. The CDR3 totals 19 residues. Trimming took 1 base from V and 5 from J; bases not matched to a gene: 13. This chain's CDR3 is CASSLGGLADPRGTGELFF. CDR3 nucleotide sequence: TGTGCCAGCAGCTTAGGAGGACTAGCGGACCCCAGGGGGACCGGGGAGCTGTTTTTT.

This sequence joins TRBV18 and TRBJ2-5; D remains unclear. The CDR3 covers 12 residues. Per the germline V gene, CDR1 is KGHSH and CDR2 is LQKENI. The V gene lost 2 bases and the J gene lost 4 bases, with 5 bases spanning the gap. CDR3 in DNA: TGTGCCAGCTCACCAAAGCCAGAGACCCAGTACTTC. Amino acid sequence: CASSPKPETQYF.

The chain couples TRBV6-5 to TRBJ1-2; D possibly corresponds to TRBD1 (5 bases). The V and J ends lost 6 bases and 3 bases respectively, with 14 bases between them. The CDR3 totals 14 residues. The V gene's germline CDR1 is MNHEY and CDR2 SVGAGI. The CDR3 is CASSPDMADYGYTF. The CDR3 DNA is TGTGCCAGCAGCCCGGACATGGCTGACTATGGCTACACCTTC.

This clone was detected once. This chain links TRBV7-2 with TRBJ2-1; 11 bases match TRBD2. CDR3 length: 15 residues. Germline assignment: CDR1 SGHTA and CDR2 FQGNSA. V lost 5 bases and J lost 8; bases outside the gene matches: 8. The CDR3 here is CASSHASGRTHEQFF. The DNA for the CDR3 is TGTGCCAGCAGCCACGCTAGCGGGAGGACCCATGAGCAGTTCTTC. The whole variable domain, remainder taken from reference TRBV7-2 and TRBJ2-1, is GAGVSQSPSNKVTEKGKDVELRCDPISGHTALYWYRQSLGQGLEFLIYFQGNSAPDKSGLPSDRFSAERTGGSVSTLTIQRTQQEDSAVYLCASSHASGRTHEQFFGPGTRLTVL.

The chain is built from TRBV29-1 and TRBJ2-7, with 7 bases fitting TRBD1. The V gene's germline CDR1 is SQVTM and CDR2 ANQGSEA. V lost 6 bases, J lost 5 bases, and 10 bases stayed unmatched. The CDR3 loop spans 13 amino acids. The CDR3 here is CSVHTGESDEQYF. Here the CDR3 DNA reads TGCAGCGTCCATACAGGGGAATCGGACGAGCAGTACTTC.

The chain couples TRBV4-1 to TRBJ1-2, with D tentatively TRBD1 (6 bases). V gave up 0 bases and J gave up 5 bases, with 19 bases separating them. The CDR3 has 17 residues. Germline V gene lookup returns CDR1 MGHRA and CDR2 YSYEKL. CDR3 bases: TGCGCCAGCAGCCAAGATCTGCGACAGGCGCCAGTGTATGGCTACACCTTC. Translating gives CASSQDLRQAPVYGYTF.

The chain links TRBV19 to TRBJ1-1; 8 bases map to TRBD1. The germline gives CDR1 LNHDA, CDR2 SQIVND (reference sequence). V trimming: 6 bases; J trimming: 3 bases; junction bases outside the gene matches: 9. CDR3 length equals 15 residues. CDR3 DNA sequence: TGTGCCAGTAGCTCCTGGACAGGGATGGACACTGAAGCTTTCTTT. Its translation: CASSSWTGMDTEAFF.

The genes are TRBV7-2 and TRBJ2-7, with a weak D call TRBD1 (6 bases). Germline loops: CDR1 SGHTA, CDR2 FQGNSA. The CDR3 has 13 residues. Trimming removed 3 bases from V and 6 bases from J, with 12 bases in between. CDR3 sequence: CASSFMGQFEQYF. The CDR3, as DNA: TGTGCCAGCAGCTTCATGGGACAATTCGAGCAGTACTTC.